The 23 T cell receptor beta chains below were found in one sample sequenced in a study of blood T cell repertoires in COVID-19. Only in-frame clones appear in the TCRdb table, and some are missing; sequencing was by immunoSEQ multiplex PCR. This sample has about 170,000 clones, with 75% to 90% found just once. The sequencing input was PBMCs or T cells enriched from blood (not recorded which). These receptors all come from a woman aged 45 to 65 who had recovered from COVID-19.

The chain couples TRBV27 to TRBJ2-6; 8 bases line up with TRBD1. The CDR3 consists of 18 residues. V was clipped by 6 bases and J by 0 bases; unmatched bases: 10. In germline, CDR1 is MNHEY, CDR2 SMNVEV (reference sequence). The DNA of the CDR3 is TGTGCCAGCAGCCGGTTCGGGACAGGTGACTCTGGGGCCAACGTCCTGACTTTC. Its translation is CASSRFGTGDSGANVLTF.

V is TRBV9 and J is TRBJ2-1; 8 bases are a match to TRBD2. With V trimmed by 0 bases and J by 7 bases, 6 bases remained unmatched. CDR3 size: 15 residues. The germline V gene encodes CDR1 SGDLS and CDR2 YYNGEE. Here the CDR3 reads CASSVATGGANEQFF. The CDR3 DNA is TGTGCCAGCAGCGTAGCTACGGGGGGGGCGAATGAGCAGTTCTTC. The full variable domain, rest sourced from reference TRBV9 and TRBJ2-1, is DSGVTQTPKHLITATGQRVTLRCSPRSGDLSVYWYQQSLDQGLQFLIQYYNGEERAKGNILERFSAQQFPDLHSELNLSSLELGDSALYFCASSVATGGANEQFFGPGTRLTVL.

This rearrangement joins TRBV18 to TRBJ1-2, with D unclear. The CDR3 spans 13 residues. V was shortened by 0 bases and J by 8 bases, with 10 bases between the two germline ends. Germline-derived CDR1 and CDR2 are KGHSH and LQKENI. The CDR3 reads CASSPPIRGGYTF. The CDR3 DNA follows: TGTGCCAGCTCACCACCCATCCGCGGAGGCTACACCTTC.

CDR3 in amino acids: CAWRGLAAETQYF. DNA for the CDR3: TGTGCCTGGAGGGGACTAGCCGCCGAGACCCAGTACTTC. The chain combines TRBV30 with TRBJ2-5; the match to TRBD2 covers 9 bases. From germline, CDR1 is GTSNPN and CDR2 SVGIG (reference sequence). The length of the CDR3 is 13 residues. V was clipped by 3 bases and J by 5 bases; unmatched bases: 4.

This rearrangement joins TRBV6-1 to TRBJ2-1, with D unclear. Per the germline V gene, CDR1 is MNHNS and CDR2 is SASEGT. CDR3 length: 16 amino acids. Trimming stripped 2 bases from V and 0 bases from J, with 11 bases between. The DNA for the CDR3 is TGTGCCAGCAGTGAATTTGCGAGCCTCTCCTACAATGAGCAGTTCTTC. Protein product: CASSEFASLSYNEQFF.

The chain employs TRBV6-5 and TRBJ1-1; TRBD1 is a possible D gene (5 bases). The CDR3 runs 15 residues. V gave up 5 bases and J gave up 3 bases, with 16 bases separating them. The germline V gene encodes CDR1 MNHEY and CDR2 SVGAGI. CDR3 nucleotide sequence: TGTGCCAGCAGTCCCTGGGGGAGGGGAGACACTGAAGCTTTCTTT. This translates into CASSPWGRGDTEAFF.

This clone was seen a single time. The chain uses TRBV27 and TRBJ1-5; weak D call: TRBD1 (5 bases). Germline CDR1 and CDR2: MNHEY and SMNVEV (reference sequence). Trimming took 3 bases from V and 0 from J, leaving 12 bases between them. This CDR3 region has 16 residues. CDR3 nucleotides: TGTGCCAGCAGTTTGGGGGGACCGAATAGCAATCAGCCCCAGCATTTT. Protein: CASSLGGPNSNQPQHF.

The chain links TRBV7-2 to TRBJ2-7; 9 nucleotides agree with TRBD2. The junction had 3 bases not matched to a gene; V was cut back by 5 bases and J by 4 bases. The germline gives CDR1 SGHTA, CDR2 FQGNSA. The length of the CDR3 is 13 residues. CDR3 region: CASSLSGGYEQYV. CDR3 DNA: TGTGCCAGCAGCCTTAGCGGGGGATACGAGCAGTACGTC.

This clone turned up a few times. The CDR3 DNA is TGTGCCACCAGTGGGGACGGCAGGGGAGGCTACACCTTC. This codes for CATSGDGRGGYTF. J is TRBJ1-2 and V is TRBV24-1; D is perhaps TRBD1 (6 bases). V was shortened by 5 bases and J by 8 bases, with 14 bases between the two germline ends. CDR3 length equals 13 residues. CDR1 is KGHDR and CDR2 is SFDVKD in the germline V gene.

This clone counts as medium-sized. The rearrangement joins TRBV19 to TRBJ2-3; D remains unclear. Germline V gene lookup returns CDR1 LNHDA and CDR2 SQIVND (reference sequence). With 0 bases removed from V and 0 bases from J, the gap between germline ends came to 13 bases. This CDR3 has 17 amino acids. The CDR3 loop is CASSIDPTTDSTDTQYF. The CDR3 DNA reads TGTGCCAGTAGTATAGATCCGACAACAGACAGCACAGATACGCAGTATTTT.

The table lists this clone with a count of one. The chain carries TRBV5-1 and TRBJ2-7; 9 nucleotides line up with TRBD2. The CDR3 runs to 15 residues. The germline V gene has CDR1 SGHRS and CDR2 YFSETQ. The trim removed 0 bases at V and 4 bases at J, leaving 5 bases unmatched. For the CDR3, the DNA is TGCGCCAGCAGCTTGGCTGCGGGAGGGCCGTACGAGCAGTACGTC. Encoded protein: CASSLAAGGPYEQYV.

The CDR3 loop is CASSQEPSGSQYNEQFF. CDR3 DNA: TGCGCCAGCAGCCAAGAGCCTAGCGGGAGTCAATACAATGAGCAGTTCTTC. The chain employs TRBV4-3 and TRBJ2-1; 10 positions match TRBD2. This CDR3 is built from 17 residues. The V and J ends lost 0 bases and 4 bases, in that order; junction bases with no gene match: 6. Germline CDR1 reads LGHNA; CDR2 reads YSLEER.

The chain links TRBV9 to TRBJ1-2, with 7 bases that match TRBD1. CDR1 is SGDLS, CDR2 YYNGEE, per germline. This CDR3 has 15 residues. V shed 3 bases, J shed 3 bases, and the junction held 8 bases outside the gene matches. CDR3 loop: CASSAKGARDYGYTF. CDR3 DNA sequence: TGTGCCAGCAGCGCCAAGGGGGCGCGGGACTATGGCTACACCTTC.

This clone was detected only once. The chain links TRBV7-2 to TRBJ2-3; D might be TRBD2 (7 bases). This CDR3 contains 17 residues. The V end lost 5 bases, the J end lost 2 bases, and 20 bases lay between the germline ends. Germline CDR1 reads SGHTA; CDR2 reads FQGNSA. CDR3 bases: TGTGCCAGCAGCCTACGGACTAGGGGGGACCTCACAGATACGCAGTATTTT. This encodes CASSLRTRGDLTDTQYF.

This clone was picked up a small number of times. This rearrangement joins TRBV30 to TRBJ2-3; 12 bases fit TRBD2. J was trimmed by 7 bases and V by 0 bases; bases with no gene match: 2. CDR3 length: 14 amino acids. CDR1 and CDR2 from the germline V gene are GTSNPN and SVGIG (reference sequence). The CDR3 loop reads CAWSVLAGGNTQYF. CDR3 in DNA: TGTGCCTGGAGTGTACTAGCGGGAGGAAATACGCAGTATTTT.

The chain recombines TRBV25-1 with TRBJ1-6; a weak D match, TRBD1 (5 bases). V lost 4 bases and J 14 bases, leaving 15 bases between the germline ends. The CDR3 length is 13 residues. CDR1 MGHDK and CDR2 SYGVNS come from the germline V gene. The chain's CDR3 is CASSAGLRWALHF. The CDR3 nucleotides are TGTGCCAGCAGTGCAGGGCTGAGATGGGCCCTCCACTTT.

The rearrangement joins TRBV7-8 to TRBJ2-1; 8 positions agree with TRBD1. Germline CDR1 is SGHVS and CDR2 is FQNEAQ. V was pared by 4 bases and J by 7 bases, with 3 bases of the junction left unmatched. The CDR3 sequence is 13 residues long. The CDR3 sequence is CASSSRTGNEQFF. For the CDR3, the DNA is TGTGCCAGCAGCTCAAGGACAGGGAATGAGCAGTTCTTC.

In its sample, this clone was seen a few times. V is TRBV7-8 and J is TRBJ2-1; 10 bases fit TRBD2. Germline V lookup: CDR1 SGHVS, CDR2 FQNEAQ. The V gene end was trimmed by 4 bases and the J gene end by 8 bases; junction bases not matched to a gene: 5. The CDR3 extends over 14 amino acids. For the CDR3, the DNA is TGTGCCAGCAGCTACTGGGGGACTAGCGATGAGCAGTTCTTC. This translates into CASSYWGTSDEQFF.

With respect to this clone: The junction departs from the called germline gene at one end, perhaps through a read error. This chain links TRBV12-3 or TRBV12-4 with TRBJ1-1; 8 bases are shared with TRBD1. The CDR3 sequence is 12 residues long. The CDR3 region is CASSSLGQGRIF. CDR3 nucleotide sequence: TGTGCCAGCAGTTCCCTCGGACAGGGTAGGATCTTT.

This clone was observed a single time. The gene calls are TRBV6-5 and TRBJ1-1; a weak D match, TRBD1 (6 bases). Germline CDR1 is MNHEY and CDR2 is SVGAGI. Trimming stripped 6 bases from V and 4 bases from J, with 18 bases between. The length of the CDR3 is 15 residues. The CDR3 loop is CASSLDRTASTEAFF. The CDR3 coding sequence is TGTGCCAGCAGCCTCGACAGGACAGCATCCACTGAAGCTTTCTTT.

The V gene is TRBV19, the J gene TRBJ1-5; D ambiguous. V was clipped by 3 bases and J by 4 bases, with 7 bases between them. This CDR3 has 13 amino acids. CDR1 is LNHDA and CDR2 is SQIVND in the germline V gene (reference sequence). DNA of the CDR3: TGTGCCAGTAGTATCCGGAGGAATCAGCCCCAGCATTTT. Amino acids: CASSIRRNQPQHF. The full variable domain, completed using reference TRBV19 and TRBJ1-5, is DGGITQSPKYLFRKEGQNVTLSCEQNLNHDAMYWYRQDPGQGLRLIYYSQIVNDFQKGDIAEGYSVSREKKESFPLTVTSAQKNPTAFYLCASSIRRNQPQHFGDGTRLSIL.

The chain recombines TRBV27 with TRBJ1-5; D call uncertain. Germline V lookup: CDR1 MNHEY, CDR2 SMNVEV (reference sequence). Trimming left V 4 bases short and J 5 bases short, with 18 bases between. This CDR3 has 16 amino acids. The CDR3 sequence: CASSSQRGRLDQPQHF. CDR3 nucleotides: TGTGCCAGCAGTTCCCAGAGAGGGAGATTAGATCAGCCCCAGCATTTT.

The J gene is TRBJ1-1, the V gene TRBV14; a possible D gene is TRBD1 (5 bases). The CDR3 is 15 residues long. Trimming took 1 base from V and 4 from J, leaving 13 bases between them. The V gene's germline CDR1 is SGHDN and CDR2 FVKESK. CDR3 in DNA: TGTGCCAGCAGCCAAGGGGGCGTCCGGCCCACTGAAGCTTTCTTT. Translation gives CASSQGGVRPTEAFF.